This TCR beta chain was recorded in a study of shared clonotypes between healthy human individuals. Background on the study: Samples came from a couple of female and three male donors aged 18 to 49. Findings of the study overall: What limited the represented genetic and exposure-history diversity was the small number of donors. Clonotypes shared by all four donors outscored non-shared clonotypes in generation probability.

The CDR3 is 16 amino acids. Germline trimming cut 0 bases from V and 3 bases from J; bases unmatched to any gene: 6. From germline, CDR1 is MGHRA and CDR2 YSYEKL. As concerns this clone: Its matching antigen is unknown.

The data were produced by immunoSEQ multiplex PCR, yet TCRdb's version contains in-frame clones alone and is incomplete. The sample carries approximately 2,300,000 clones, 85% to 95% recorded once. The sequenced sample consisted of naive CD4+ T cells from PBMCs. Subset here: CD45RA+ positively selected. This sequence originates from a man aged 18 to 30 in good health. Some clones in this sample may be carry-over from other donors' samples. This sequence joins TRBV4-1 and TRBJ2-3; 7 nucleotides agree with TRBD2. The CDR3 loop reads CASSQDVAGATDTQYF. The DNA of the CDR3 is TGCGCCAGCAGCCAAGATGTAGCGGGCGCGACAGATACGCAGTATTTT.